The next 2 T cell receptor beta chains were all read from a single sample in a study of T cells after yellow fever vaccination. TCRdb re-analysed the 5' RACE reads in MiXCR, keeping a single row per CDR3 protein. The sample consists of about 69,000 distinct CDR3 sequences, approximately 5.9% of them appearing once. This sample comprised CD4+ T cells sorted from PBMCs, obtained more than 13 days after the first yellow fever vaccination. These receptor sequences come from a young man who received the YFV17D yellow fever vaccine.

This clonotype was seen at least ten times. This chain joins TRBV29-1 and TRBJ1-1; tentatively, D is TRBD1 (5 bases). This CDR3 spans 12 amino acids. Germline CDR1 and CDR2: SQVTM and ANQGSEA. V was clipped by 4 bases and J by 5 bases, with 11 bases between them. Written as DNA, the CDR3 is TGCAGCGTTGGCAGGGAACTGACTGAAGCTTTCTTT. Its translation is CSVGRELTEAFF.

This clonotype was seen ten or more times. The chain carries TRBV6-5 and TRBJ2-2, with TRBD1 matching 7 bases. V shed 5 bases, J shed 2 bases, and the junction held 5 bases outside the gene matches. This CDR3 is built from 15 residues. Germline assignment: CDR1 MNHEY and CDR2 SVGAGI. The CDR3 region has the DNA TGTGCCAGCAGTCACCGGGACAGAAACACCGGGGAGCTGTTTTTT. It specifies CASSHRDRNTGELFF.